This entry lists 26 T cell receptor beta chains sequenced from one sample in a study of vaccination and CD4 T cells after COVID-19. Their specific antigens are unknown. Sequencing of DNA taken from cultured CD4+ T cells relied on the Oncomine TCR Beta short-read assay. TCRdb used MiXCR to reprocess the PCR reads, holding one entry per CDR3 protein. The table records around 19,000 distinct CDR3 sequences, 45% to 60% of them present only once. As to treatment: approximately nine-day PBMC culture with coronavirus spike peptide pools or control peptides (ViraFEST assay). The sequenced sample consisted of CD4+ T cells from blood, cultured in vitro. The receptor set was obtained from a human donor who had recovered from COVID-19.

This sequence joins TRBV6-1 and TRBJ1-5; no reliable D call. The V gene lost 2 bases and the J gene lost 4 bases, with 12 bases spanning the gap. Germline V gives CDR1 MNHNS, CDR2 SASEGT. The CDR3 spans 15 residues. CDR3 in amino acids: CASSEFGRVNQPQHF. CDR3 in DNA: TGTGCCAGCAGTGAATTCGGGCGCGTTAATCAGCCCCAGCATTTT.

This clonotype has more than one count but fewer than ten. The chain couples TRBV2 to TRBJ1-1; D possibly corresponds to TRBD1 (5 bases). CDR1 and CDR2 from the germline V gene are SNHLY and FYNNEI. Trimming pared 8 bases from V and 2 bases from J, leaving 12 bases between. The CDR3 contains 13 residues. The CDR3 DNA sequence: TGTGCCAGCCGTTTACGGGGCAACACTGAAGCTTTCTTT. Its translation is CASRLRGNTEAFF.

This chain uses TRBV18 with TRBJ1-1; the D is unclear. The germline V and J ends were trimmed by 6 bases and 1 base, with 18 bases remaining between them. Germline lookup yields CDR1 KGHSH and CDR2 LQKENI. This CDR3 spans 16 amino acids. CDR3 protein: CASSRRLLEENTEAFF. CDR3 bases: TGTGCCAGCTCCCGGCGTCTACTGGAGGAGAACACTGAAGCTTTCTTT. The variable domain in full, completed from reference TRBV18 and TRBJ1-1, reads NAGVMQNPRHLVRRRGQEARLRCSPMKGHSHVYWYRQLPEEGLKFMVYLQKENIIDESGMPKERFSAEFPKEGPSILRIQQVVRGDSAAYFCASSRRLLEENTEAFFGQGTRLTVV.

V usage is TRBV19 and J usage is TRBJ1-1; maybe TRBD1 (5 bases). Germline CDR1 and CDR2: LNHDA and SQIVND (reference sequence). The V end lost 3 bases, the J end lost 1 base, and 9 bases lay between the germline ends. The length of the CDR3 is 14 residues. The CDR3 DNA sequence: TGTGCCAGTAGTATCCGGGGCGAGAACACTGAAGCTTTCTTT. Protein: CASSIRGENTEAFF. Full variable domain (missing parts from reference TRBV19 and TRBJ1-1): DGGITQSPKYLFRKEGQNVTLSCEQNLNHDAMYWYRQDPGQGLRLIYYSQIVNDFQKGDIAEGYSVSREKKESFPLTVTSAQKNPTAFYLCASSIRGENTEAFFGQGTRLTVV.

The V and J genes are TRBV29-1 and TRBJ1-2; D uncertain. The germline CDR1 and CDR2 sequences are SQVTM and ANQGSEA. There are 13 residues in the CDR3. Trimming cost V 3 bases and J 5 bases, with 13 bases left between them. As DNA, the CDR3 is TGCAGCGTTGAGGTACCTCAAAGGTATGGCTACACCTTC. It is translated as CSVEVPQRYGYTF.

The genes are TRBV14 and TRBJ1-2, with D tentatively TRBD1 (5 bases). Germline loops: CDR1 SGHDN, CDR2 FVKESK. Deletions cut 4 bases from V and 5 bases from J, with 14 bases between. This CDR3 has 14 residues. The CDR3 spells CASSRGTPEYGYTF. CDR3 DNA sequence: TGTGCCAGCAGCCGGGGGACCCCGGAGTATGGCTACACCTTC.

CDR3 sequence reads: CSAKDLQGGNYGYTF. CDR3 sequence (DNA): TGCAGTGCTAAAGACTTGCAGGGAGGAAACTATGGCTACACCTTC. The rearrangement uses TRBV20-1 and TRBJ1-2; D is possibly TRBD1 (5 bases). CDR3 length: 15 residues. Per germline, CDR1 DFQATT and CDR2 SNEGSKA (reference sequence). The V gene lost 4 bases and the J gene lost 2 bases, with 17 bases spanning the gap.

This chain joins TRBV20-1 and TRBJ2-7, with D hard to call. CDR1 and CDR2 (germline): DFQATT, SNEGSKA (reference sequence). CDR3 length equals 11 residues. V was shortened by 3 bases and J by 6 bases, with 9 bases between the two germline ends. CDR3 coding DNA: TGCAGTGCTAGTTCAGGAGTCGAGCAGTACTTC. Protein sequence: CSASSGVEQYF.

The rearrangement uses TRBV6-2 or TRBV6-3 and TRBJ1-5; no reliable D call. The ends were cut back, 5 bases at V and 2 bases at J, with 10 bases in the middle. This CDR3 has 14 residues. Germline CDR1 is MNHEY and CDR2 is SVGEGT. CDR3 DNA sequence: TGTGCCAGCAGTCTCCGTTCCCGCAATCAGCCCCAGCATTTT. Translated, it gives CASSLRSRNQPQHF.

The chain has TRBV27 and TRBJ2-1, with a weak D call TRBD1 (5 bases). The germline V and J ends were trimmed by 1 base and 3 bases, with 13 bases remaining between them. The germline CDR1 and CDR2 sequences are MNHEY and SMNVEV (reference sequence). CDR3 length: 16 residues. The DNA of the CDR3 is TGTGCCAGCAGTTTATATGGCCAGGGTATCTACAATGAGCAGTTCTTC. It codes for CASSLYGQGIYNEQFF.

CDR3 region: CASSDQWNTGELFF. The DNA for the CDR3 is TGTGCCAGCAGTGACCAGTGGAACACCGGGGAGCTGTTTTTT. This rearrangement joins TRBV6-4 to TRBJ2-2, with unresolved D. The CDR3 is 14 residues long. V was cut by 2 bases and J by 1 base, with 5 bases left in between. In germline, CDR1 is MRHNA, CDR2 SNTAGT.

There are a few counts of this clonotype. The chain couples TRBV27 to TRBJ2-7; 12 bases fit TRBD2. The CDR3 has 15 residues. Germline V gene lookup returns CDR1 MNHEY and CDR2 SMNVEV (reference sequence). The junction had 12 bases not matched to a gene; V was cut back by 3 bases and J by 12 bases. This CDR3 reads CASSFWDGGLAGLYF. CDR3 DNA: TGTGCCAGCAGTTTTTGGGACGGTGGACTAGCGGGACTGTACTTC.

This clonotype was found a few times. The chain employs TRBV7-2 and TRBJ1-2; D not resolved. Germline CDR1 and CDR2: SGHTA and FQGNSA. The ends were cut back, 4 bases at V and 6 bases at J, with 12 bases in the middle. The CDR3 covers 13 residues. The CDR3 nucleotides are TGTGCCAGCAGCTCCTCTGGGGAACATGGCTACACCTTC. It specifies CASSSSGEHGYTF.

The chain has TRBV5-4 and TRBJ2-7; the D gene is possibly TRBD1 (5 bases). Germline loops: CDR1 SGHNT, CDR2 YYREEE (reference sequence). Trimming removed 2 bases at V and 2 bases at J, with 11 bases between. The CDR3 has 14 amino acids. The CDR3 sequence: CASSFPGPPYEQYF. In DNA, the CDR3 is TGTGCCAGCAGCTTCCCAGGGCCGCCCTACGAGCAGTACTTC.

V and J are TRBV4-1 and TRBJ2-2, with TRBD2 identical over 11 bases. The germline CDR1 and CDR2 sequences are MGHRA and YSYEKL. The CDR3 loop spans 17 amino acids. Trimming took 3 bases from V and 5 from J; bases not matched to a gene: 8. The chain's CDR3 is CASSQSRLAGGTGELFF. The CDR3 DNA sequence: TGCGCCAGCAGCCAGTCGAGGCTAGCGGGAGGAACCGGGGAGCTGTTTTTT.

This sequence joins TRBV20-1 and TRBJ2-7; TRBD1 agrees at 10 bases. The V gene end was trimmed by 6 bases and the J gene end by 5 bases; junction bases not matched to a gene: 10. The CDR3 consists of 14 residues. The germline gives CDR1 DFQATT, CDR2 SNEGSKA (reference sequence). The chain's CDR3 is CSADPGTGVDEQYF. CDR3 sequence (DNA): TGCAGTGCCGACCCCGGGACAGGGGTCGACGAGCAGTACTTC.

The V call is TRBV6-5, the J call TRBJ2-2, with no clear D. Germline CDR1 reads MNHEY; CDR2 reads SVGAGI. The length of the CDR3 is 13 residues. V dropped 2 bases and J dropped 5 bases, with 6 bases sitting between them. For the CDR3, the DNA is TGTGCCAGCAGTTACATATCGACCGGGGAGCTGTTTTTT. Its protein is CASSYISTGELFF.

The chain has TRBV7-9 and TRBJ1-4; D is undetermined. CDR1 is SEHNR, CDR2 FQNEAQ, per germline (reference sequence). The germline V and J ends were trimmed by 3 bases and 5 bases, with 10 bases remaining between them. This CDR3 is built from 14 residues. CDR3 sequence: CASSFVDGNEKLFF. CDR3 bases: TGTGCCAGCAGCTTTGTGGATGGAAATGAAAAACTGTTTTTT.

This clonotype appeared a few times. The CDR3 loop reads CAWSGMMDEQFF. DNA for the CDR3: TGTGCCTGGAGTGGAATGATGGATGAGCAGTTCTTC. The gene calls are TRBV30 and TRBJ2-1, with no clear D. The CDR3 length is 12 residues. The ends were cut back, 1 base at V and 8 bases at J, with 9 bases in the middle. The V gene's germline CDR1 is GTSNPN and CDR2 SVGIG (reference sequence).

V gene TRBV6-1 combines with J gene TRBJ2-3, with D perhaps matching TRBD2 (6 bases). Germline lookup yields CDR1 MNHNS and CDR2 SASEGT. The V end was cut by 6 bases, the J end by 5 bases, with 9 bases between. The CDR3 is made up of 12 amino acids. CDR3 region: CASRTSLDTQYF. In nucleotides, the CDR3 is TGTGCCAGCAGAACTAGCCTAGATACGCAGTATTTT.

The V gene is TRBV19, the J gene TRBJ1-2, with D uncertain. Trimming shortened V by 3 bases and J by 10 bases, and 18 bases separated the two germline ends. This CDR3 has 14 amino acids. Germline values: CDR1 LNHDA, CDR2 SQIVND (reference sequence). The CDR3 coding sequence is TGTGCCAGTAGTATCTCGGACCGGCCGCGCGTCTACACCTTC. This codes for CASSISDRPRVYTF.

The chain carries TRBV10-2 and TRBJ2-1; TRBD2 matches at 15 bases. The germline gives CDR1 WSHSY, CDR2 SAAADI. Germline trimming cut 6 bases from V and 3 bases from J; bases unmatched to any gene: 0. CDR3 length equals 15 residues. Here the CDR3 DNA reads TGCGCCAGCAGGGGACTAGCGGGAGGCTACAATGAGCAGTTCTTC. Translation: CASRGLAGGYNEQFF.

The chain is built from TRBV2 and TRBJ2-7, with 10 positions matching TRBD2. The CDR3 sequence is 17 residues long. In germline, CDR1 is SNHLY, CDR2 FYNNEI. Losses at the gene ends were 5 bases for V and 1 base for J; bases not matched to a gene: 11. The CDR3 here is CASSPLGLAGESYEQYF. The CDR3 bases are TGTGCCAGCAGTCCGCTGGGGCTAGCGGGAGAGTCCTACGAGCAGTACTTC.

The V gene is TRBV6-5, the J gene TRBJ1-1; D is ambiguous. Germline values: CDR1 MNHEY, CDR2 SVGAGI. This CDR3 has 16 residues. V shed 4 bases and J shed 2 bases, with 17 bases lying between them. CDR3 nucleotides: TGTGCCAGCAGTTTCACGGCCTTTCCGAGAAACACTGAAGCTTTCTTT. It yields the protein CASSFTAFPRNTEAFF.

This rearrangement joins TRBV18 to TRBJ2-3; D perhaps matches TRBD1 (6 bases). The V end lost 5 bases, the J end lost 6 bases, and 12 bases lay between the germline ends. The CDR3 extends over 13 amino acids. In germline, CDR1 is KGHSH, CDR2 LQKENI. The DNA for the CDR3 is TGTGCCAGCTCATCCACAGGGACCGATACGCAGTATTTT. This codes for CASSSTGTDTQYF.

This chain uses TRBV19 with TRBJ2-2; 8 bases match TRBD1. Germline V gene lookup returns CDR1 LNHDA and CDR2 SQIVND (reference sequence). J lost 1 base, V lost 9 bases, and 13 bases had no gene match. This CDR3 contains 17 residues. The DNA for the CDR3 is TGTGCCAGCGATGCCCCGACAGGGGTAGGGAACACCGGGGAGCTGTTTTTT. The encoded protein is CASDAPTGVGNTGELFF.